These T cell receptor beta chains were read from a single sample in a study of blood T cell repertoires in COVID-19. Assay used: immunoSEQ multiplex PCR; TCRdb lists only in-frame clones, some missing. Of over 250,000 clones listed, about 89% are singletons. Sequenced input: PBMCs or T cells enriched from blood (not recorded which). These receptors were taken from a woman in her twenties or thirties who had recovered from COVID-19. Each CDR3 is given with its conserved first and last residue. Fields, in order: D gene, clone size, V gene, CDR3 protein. The D gene is left open where the match is weak. Expanded clones get a size class; other rows say once, few or many, or leave the size out.

D: -; size: -; V: TRBV19; CDR3: CASSARETQYF
D: -; size: -; V: TRBV30; CDR3: CAWTRLRRGETQYF
D: -; size: -; V: TRBV5-1; CDR3: CASSPEGGRRSPLHF
D: TRBD2; size: -; V: TRBV2; CDR3: CASSELGIAGGFTYEQYF
D: -; size: few; V: TRBV12-3/TRBV12-4; CDR3: CASSDRTTGELFF
D: TRBD1; size: -; V: TRBV5-1; CDR3: CASSADRGTGYTF
D: -; size: -; V: TRBV11-2; CDR3: CASSLWLGRYNEQFF
D: -; size: -; V: TRBV5-5; CDR3: CASSGGANGDTEAFF
D: -; size: -; V: TRBV6-2/TRBV6-3; CDR3: CASSRDNGYGYTF
D: -; size: -; V: TRBV5-6; CDR3: CASSFPGTDTQYF
D: -; size: -; V: TRBV19; CDR3: CASSPGRNTGELFF
D: TRBD2; size: -; V: TRBV7-6; CDR3: CASSLAGTSGNQETQYF
D: TRBD1; size: few; V: TRBV29-1; CDR3: CSVLSPGQEAFF
D: -; size: -; V: TRBV11-3; CDR3: CASTLKTCSSYNSPLHF
D: TRBD1; size: -; V: TRBV7-2; CDR3: CASIKGAGGSEAFF
D: TRBD1; size: -; V: TRBV2; CDR3: CASKRRDRAETQYF
D: TRBD1; size: -; V: TRBV6-5; CDR3: CASTRGQSYEQYF
D: TRBD1; size: -; V: TRBV7-2; CDR3: CASSLWQGARGEQFF
D: TRBD1; size: -; V: TRBV12-3/TRBV12-4; CDR3: CASSRGQQETQYF
D: TRBD1; size: once; V: TRBV28; CDR3: CASGGTAREKLFF
D: -; size: -; V: TRBV5-1; CDR3: CASCNPGVQETQYF
D: -; size: once; V: TRBV19; CDR3: CASTRRGYNSPLHF
D: TRBD1; size: -; V: TRBV5-1; CDR3: CASSKGQSGNTIYF
D: -; size: -; V: TRBV3-1/TRBV3-2; CDR3: CASSVQANYGYTF
D: TRBD2; size: -; V: TRBV19; CDR3: CASSLTDGGDFTDTQYF
D: -; size: -; V: TRBV19; CDR3: CASSMGPSYNEQFF
D: TRBD2; size: -; V: TRBV6-6; CDR3: CASTFSGGVNEQFF
D: TRBD1; size: -; V: TRBV5-1; CDR3: CASSGTGLNAEAFF
D: TRBD2; size: -; V: TRBV12-3/TRBV12-4; CDR3: CASSRRGGDEQFF
D: -; size: -; V: TRBV5-5; CDR3: CASSPGGGLYGYTF
D: -; size: -; V: TRBV30; CDR3: CAWSQGTGELFF
D: -; size: -; V: TRBV6-5; CDR3: CASSSGANTEAFF
D: TRBD1; size: -; V: TRBV19; CDR3: CASLGQGLYEQYF
D: TRBD1; size: -; V: TRBV4-1; CDR3: CASSQGQGLNYGYTF
D: TRBD1; size: once; V: TRBV5-1; CDR3: CASSSDRVDTGELFF
D: -; size: -; V: TRBV7-3; CDR3: CASSQRTGGPDTQYF
D: TRBD1; size: -; V: TRBV18; CDR3: CASSGQMNTEAFF
D: TRBD1; size: -; V: TRBV15; CDR3: CATTMTGYREPQHF
D: TRBD2; size: -; V: TRBV5-4; CDR3: CASNGGASGTYNEQFF
D: -; size: -; V: TRBV19; CDR3: CASSEVRADTQYF
D: TRBD1; size: -; V: TRBV19; CDR3: CASSAGQGFYGYTF
D: TRBD1; size: -; V: TRBV3-1/TRBV3-2; CDR3: CASSQGGTGTPYGYTF
D: TRBD2; size: -; V: TRBV5-1; CDR3: CASSLTRSGDTGELFF
D: TRBD1; size: -; V: TRBV6-1; CDR3: CASSVTRGTGLRYEQYF
D: -; size: once; V: TRBV10-2; CDR3: CASRWQGGLMNTEAFF
D: -; size: -; V: TRBV7-9; CDR3: CASNPMGAVGEAFF
D: TRBD1; size: -; V: TRBV11-2; CDR3: CASSPVRGPGTGELFF
D: -; size: -; V: TRBV10-3; CDR3: CAISDVPNEQFF
D: TRBD1; size: -; V: TRBV15; CDR3: CATSRMQGVDTQYF
D: TRBD2; size: -; V: TRBV11-3; CDR3: CASAGTNQETQYF
D: -; size: -; V: TRBV9; CDR3: CASSVNPGETQYF
D: -; size: -; V: TRBV9; CDR3: CASSVELEGYGYTF
D: TRBD1; size: -; V: TRBV2; CDR3: CASSGQGRETQYF
D: -; size: -; V: TRBV7-6; CDR3: CASSRDTNGRVVCEKLFF
D: TRBD1; size: -; V: TRBV5-4; CDR3: CASSLEGRGLVGYTF